Presented here are 23 T cell receptor beta chains from one specimen sequenced in a study of naive and memory T cell subsets. Whole-study results and caveats: A few larger clonotypes appeared in naive repertoires, especially CD8, possibly memory cells re-expressing CD45RA.

What these receptors recognize is not known. An equimolar mix of two oligonucleotides served as the beta constant-region primer for TRBC1 and TRBC2. Four rounds of PCR amplified the ligated cDNA using nested alpha and beta constant-region primers plus SP2. MiXCR, applied by TCRdb to the UMI-ligation and nested PCR reads, yields one record per CDR3 protein. The repertoire holds roughly 92,000 distinct CDR3 sequences, about 11% seen once, with 0.12% to 0.15% in the top ten. Source material: naive CD4+ T cells from blood. Every receptor here comes from a human donor in good health.

This clonotype was counted many times. The J gene is TRBJ2-1, the V gene TRBV19; 11 positions agree with TRBD2. This CDR3 comprises 15 residues. Trimming at V came to 6 bases and at J to 2 bases, leaving 3 bases not matched to a gene. Germline V CDR1 and CDR2: LNHDA, SQIVND (reference sequence). The CDR3 nucleotides read TGTGCCAGTAGCACTAGCGGGAGTACCTACAATGAGCAGTTCTTC. Residues: CASSTSGSTYNEQFF.

This clonotype has a handful of counts. The genes are TRBV10-3 and TRBJ2-7, with D uncertain. Germline V gives CDR1 ENHRY, CDR2 SYGVKD. The CDR3 extends over 13 amino acids. V was shortened by 2 bases and J by 2 bases, with 7 bases between the two germline ends. The CDR3 bases are TGTGCCATCAGTGAGAACATAGCCTACGAGCAGTACTTC. Translating gives CAISENIAYEQYF.

This clonotype was found many times. J is TRBJ2-5 and V is TRBV19; D possibly matches TRBD1 or TRBD2 (5 bases each). The CDR3 loop spans 13 amino acids. Germline-derived CDR1 and CDR2 are LNHDA and SQIVND (reference sequence). The V end was cut by 4 bases, the J end by 9 bases, with 15 bases between. In DNA, the CDR3 is TGTGCCAGTAGTACGAGGGCCGAAGGGGCCCAGTACTTC. Encoded protein: CASSTRAEGAQYF.

This clonotype was picked up many times. The J gene is TRBJ2-7, the V gene TRBV12-3 or TRBV12-4; 10 nucleotides align to TRBD2. V shed 5 bases, J shed 2 bases, and the junction held 12 bases outside the gene matches. There are 17 residues in the CDR3. CDR3 region: CASSLRASGSRTYEQYF. In nucleotides, the CDR3 is TGTGCCAGCAGTCTCCGCGCTAGCGGGAGCCGAACCTACGAGCAGTACTTC.

The CDR3 is CSARSPGLAGDNEQYF. The CDR3 nucleotides read TGCAGTGCTAGATCCCCGGGACTAGCGGGAGATAACGAGCAGTACTTC. The rearrangement uses TRBV20-1 and TRBJ2-7; 14 positions agree with TRBD2. The V and J ends lost 2 bases and 5 bases, in that order; junction bases with no gene match: 8. The CDR3 runs to 16 residues. Germline V gives CDR1 DFQATT, CDR2 SNEGSKA (reference sequence).

This clonotype was recorded a few times. The J gene is TRBJ2-5, the V gene TRBV15; D might be TRBD1 (5 bases). Germline loops: CDR1 LNHNV, CDR2 YYDKDF (reference sequence). Trimming stripped 9 bases from V and 0 bases from J, with 8 bases between. The CDR3 sequence is 12 residues long. This CDR3 reads CATGAYQETQYF. In nucleotides, the CDR3 is TGTGCCACTGGGGCATACCAAGAGACCCAGTACTTC.

V gene TRBV29-1 combines with J gene TRBJ1-1; 7 nucleotides line up with TRBD1. CDR1 is SQVTM and CDR2 is ANQGSEA in the germline V gene. This CDR3 has 12 amino acids. With 7 bases clipped from V and 6 bases from J, the junction kept 8 bases outside the gene matches. The CDR3 reads CSALQGRAEAFF. CDR3 in DNA: TGCAGCGCCCTACAGGGGAGGGCTGAAGCTTTCTTT.

This clonotype was found a few times. The chain links TRBV12-3 or TRBV12-4 to TRBJ2-1; 12 bases are a match to TRBD2. V gave up 2 bases and J gave up 4 bases; unmatched junction bases: 0. The CDR3 sequence is 15 residues long. CDR3 region: CASSLTSGRYNEQFF. For the CDR3, the DNA is TGTGCCAGCAGTTTAACTAGCGGGAGGTACAATGAGCAGTTCTTC.

CDR3 DNA sequence: TGTGCCAGCAGCTTGGCCGGACAGGGGAACACTGAAGCTTTCTTT. This gives the protein CASSLAGQGNTEAFF. V usage is TRBV5-4 and J usage is TRBJ1-1; 8 bases agree with TRBD1. V lost 0 bases to trimming and J lost 1 base; unmatched junction nucleotides: 2. The CDR3 is 15 amino acids. CDR1 is SGHNT, CDR2 YYREEE, per germline (reference sequence).

In its sample, this clonotype was seen a few times. The chain couples TRBV19 to TRBJ2-5; D might be TRBD2 (5 bases). Trimming pared 6 bases from V and 1 base from J, leaving 6 bases between. Germline V CDR1 and CDR2: LNHDA, SQIVND (reference sequence). This CDR3 has 12 residues. The CDR3 DNA reads as TGTGCCAGTAGGGACTTCCAAGAGACCCAGTACTTC. It translates to CASRDFQETQYF.

The chain's CDR3 is CSARDGNREAFF. The CDR3 region has the DNA TGCAGTGCTAGAGATGGAAACAGGGAAGCTTTCTTT. The J gene is TRBJ1-1, the V gene TRBV20-1, with D possibly being TRBD1 (5 bases). The V gene's germline CDR1 is DFQATT and CDR2 SNEGSKA (reference sequence). V lost 0 bases and J lost 8, with 10 bases in between. The CDR3 sequence is 12 residues long.

This clonotype has just a few counts. The J gene is TRBJ2-1, the V gene TRBV20-1, with D possibly TRBD2 on 7 matching bases. V lost 3 bases, J lost 8 bases, and 17 bases lay in between. This CDR3 spans 14 amino acids. Looked up from germline, CDR1 is DFQATT and CDR2 is SNEGSKA (reference sequence). The CDR3 nucleotides read TGCAGTGCTAGGAACCCCCGGGGGGCCGATGAGCAGTTCTTC. Protein product: CSARNPRGADEQFF.

The table lists this clonotype with many counts. The chain recombines TRBV9 with TRBJ2-5; 8 nucleotides align to TRBD1. Germline trimming cut 6 bases from V and 2 bases from J; bases unmatched to any gene: 6. Germline CDR1 and CDR2: SGDLS and YYNGEE. This CDR3 spans 14 amino acids. The CDR3 sequence: CASTIGQGQETQYF. CDR3 nucleotide sequence: TGTGCCAGCACGATAGGACAGGGACAAGAGACCCAGTACTTC.

This clonotype occurred a few times. The chain recombines TRBV19 with TRBJ2-7, with D unclear. Per the germline V gene, CDR1 is LNHDA and CDR2 is SQIVND (reference sequence). The V gene lost 4 bases and the J gene lost 5 bases, with 12 bases spanning the gap. This CDR3 comprises 13 residues. This CDR3 reads CASSRGNGDEQYF. DNA of the CDR3: TGTGCCAGTAGTAGAGGTAACGGCGACGAGCAGTACTTC.

This clonotype was found many times. The gene calls are TRBV18 and TRBJ2-1, with 10 bases lining up with TRBD2. Looked up from germline, CDR1 is KGHSH and CDR2 is LQKENI. The J segment lost 1 base and the V segment lost 3 bases, leaving 3 bases of the junction unmatched. This CDR3 is built from 16 residues. In DNA, the CDR3 is TGTGCCAGCTCACCCTCAGCGGGAGGGTCCTACAATGAGCAGTTCTTC. This translates into CASSPSAGGSYNEQFF.

The CDR3 region has the DNA TGTGCCTGGAGTGTAACATTTAAGGATACGCAGTATTTT. It translates to CAWSVTFKDTQYF. V usage is TRBV30 and J usage is TRBJ2-3; D remains unclear. Germline V gene lookup returns CDR1 GTSNPN and CDR2 SVGIG (reference sequence). Trimming took off 0 bases at V and 6 bases at J, with 10 bases between the two ends. The CDR3 covers 13 residues. The full variable domain, rest sourced from reference TRBV30 and TRBJ2-3, is SQTIHQWPATLVQPVGSPLSLECTVEGTSNPNLYWYRQAAGRGLQLLFYSVGIGQISSEVPQNLSASRPQDRQFILSSKKLLLSDSGFYLCAWSVTFKDTQYFGPGTRLTVL.

This clonotype was counted at least ten times. V is TRBV28 and J is TRBJ2-1; TRBD2 matches 9 bases. The germline V gene has CDR1 MDHEN and CDR2 SYDVKM. The CDR3 sequence is 16 residues long. The V and J ends lost 6 bases and 2 bases, in that order; junction bases with no gene match: 8. CDR3 in amino acids: CASRIGGGAAYNEQFF. The CDR3 nucleotides read TGTGCCAGCAGGATTGGCGGGGGGGCTGCCTACAATGAGCAGTTCTTC. The whole variable domain, filled in from reference TRBV28 and TRBJ2-1, reads DVKVTQSSRYLVKRTGEKVFLECVQDMDHENMFWYRQDPGLGLRLIYFSYDVKMKEKGDIPEGYSVSREKKERFSLILESASTNQTSMYLCASRIGGGAAYNEQFFGPGTRLTVL.

This clonotype was seen a few times. This chain joins TRBV9 and TRBJ1-1; D ambiguous. V lost 0 bases and J 2 bases, leaving 5 bases between the germline ends. The CDR3 spans 13 residues. Germline CDR1 reads SGDLS; CDR2 reads YYNGEE. The CDR3, as DNA: TGTGCCAGCAGCGTAGATGCTAACACTGAAGCTTTCTTT. This translates into CASSVDANTEAFF.

The chain recombines TRBV4-3 with TRBJ1-6; D call uncertain. This CDR3 has 15 amino acids. CDR1 is LGHNA and CDR2 is YSLEER in the germline V gene. Trimming shortened V by 0 bases and J by 9 bases, and 12 bases separated the two germline ends. The CDR3 is CASSQEALPVSPLHF. CDR3 nucleotides: TGCGCCAGCAGCCAAGAGGCCCTGCCAGTTTCACCCCTCCACTTT.

There are many counts of this clonotype. The chain joins TRBV7-9 to TRBJ2-7; weak D call: TRBD2 (5 bases). Trimming cost V 3 bases and J 2 bases, with 5 bases left between them. CDR3 length: 12 residues. Looked up from germline, CDR1 is SEHNR and CDR2 is FQNEAQ (reference sequence). This CDR3 reads CASSLGAYEQYF. The CDR3 region has the DNA TGTGCCAGCAGCTTGGGAGCCTACGAGCAGTACTTC.

At least ten counts were recorded for this clonotype. The chain couples TRBV18 to TRBJ2-7; TRBD1 is a possible D gene (6 bases). Germline values: CDR1 KGHSH, CDR2 LQKENI. This CDR3 spans 13 amino acids. Trimming removed 2 bases from V and 4 bases from J, with 9 bases in between. The CDR3 here is CASSPDRSYEQYF. CDR3 DNA: TGTGCCAGCTCACCAGACAGGTCGTACGAGCAGTACTTC.

This chain links TRBV20-1 with TRBJ2-1; D unresolved. CDR1 and CDR2 from the germline V gene are DFQATT and SNEGSKA (reference sequence). This CDR3 is 11 amino acids long. Trimming pared 0 bases from V and 9 bases from J, leaving 6 bases between. CDR3 DNA sequence: TGCAGTGCTAGAGAAGATGGTGAGCAGTTCTTC. This gives the protein CSAREDGEQFF.

This chain's CDR3 is CSASWSGTSNQPQHF. Written as DNA, the CDR3 is TGCAGTGCTAGTTGGTCAGGGACGAGCAATCAGCCCCAGCATTTT. The V and J genes are TRBV20-1 and TRBJ1-5, with D possibly being TRBD1 (5 bases). Germline values: CDR1 DFQATT, CDR2 SNEGSKA (reference sequence). V was clipped by 3 bases and J by 1 base, with 13 bases between them. This CDR3 is 15 amino acids long.